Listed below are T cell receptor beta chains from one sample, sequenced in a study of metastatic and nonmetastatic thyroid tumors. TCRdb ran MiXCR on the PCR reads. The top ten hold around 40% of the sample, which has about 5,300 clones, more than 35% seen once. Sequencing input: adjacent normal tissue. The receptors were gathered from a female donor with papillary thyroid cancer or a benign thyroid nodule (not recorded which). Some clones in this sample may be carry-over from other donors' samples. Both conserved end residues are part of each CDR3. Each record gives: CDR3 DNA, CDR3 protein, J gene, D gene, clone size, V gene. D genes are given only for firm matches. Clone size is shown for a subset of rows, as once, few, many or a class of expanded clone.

CDR3 DNA: TGTGCCAGCAGGGGGACTAGCGGGAGGTACGAGCAGTACTTC; CDR3 protein: CASRGTSGRYEQYF; J gene: TRBJ2-7; D gene: TRBD2; clone size: .; V gene: TRBV6-2/TRBV6-3
CDR3 DNA: TGCAGTGCTAGAGACCGCGGGAGACCAGACTACGAGCAGTACTTC; CDR3 protein: CSARDRGRPDYEQYF; J gene: TRBJ2-7; D gene: TRBD2; clone size: .; V gene: TRBV20-1
CDR3 DNA: TGCGCCAGCAGCTTAGACAACACTGGAGCTTTCTTT; CDR3 protein: CASSLDNTGAFF; J gene: TRBJ1-1; D gene: .; clone size: .; V gene: TRBV5-1
CDR3 DNA: TGTGCCAGTAGTCCCCCTTGGCGGTCGACTGACACCGGGGAGCTGTTTTTT; CDR3 protein: CASSPPWRSTDTGELFF; J gene: TRBJ2-2; D gene: .; clone size: few; V gene: TRBV19
CDR3 DNA: TGTGCCAGCAGGACGACTAGCGGGGGCCTAGATGAGCAGTTCTTC; CDR3 protein: CASRTTSGGLDEQFF; J gene: TRBJ2-1; D gene: TRBD2; clone size: .; V gene: TRBV12-3/TRBV12-4
CDR3 DNA: TGCGCCAGCAGCGTATCGACAGGGAACACCGGGGAGCTGTTTTTT; CDR3 protein: CASSVSTGNTGELFF; J gene: TRBJ2-2; D gene: .; clone size: .; V gene: TRBV5-1
CDR3 DNA: TGTGCCAGCAGCGCAACACAGGGGGCGGGAAATGAAAAACTGTTTTTT; CDR3 protein: CASSATQGAGNEKLFF; J gene: TRBJ1-4; D gene: TRBD1; clone size: .; V gene: TRBV11-3
CDR3 DNA: TGTGCCAGCAGTGACTCAGCTGAAGTCGGGGAGCTGTTTTTT; CDR3 protein: CASSDSAEVGELFF; J gene: TRBJ2-2; D gene: .; clone size: .; V gene: TRBV6-4
CDR3 DNA: TGTGCCAGCAGACAAGTGGGGGGCCAGGTTGAGCAGTTCTTC; CDR3 protein: CASRQVGGQVEQFF; J gene: TRBJ2-1; D gene: .; clone size: few; V gene: TRBV25-1
CDR3 DNA: TGTGCCAGCAGTTTAGGACACTACAATGAGCAGTTCTTT; CDR3 protein: CASSLGHYNEQFF; J gene: TRBJ2-1; D gene: .; clone size: few; V gene: TRBV6-5
CDR3 DNA: TGTGCCAGCAGCTTAACCAAGGGGGCCAAAAACATTCAGTACTTC; CDR3 protein: CASSLTKGAKNIQYF; J gene: TRBJ2-4; D gene: .; clone size: .; V gene: TRBV11-2
CDR3 DNA: TGTGCCTGGAGTGTAAAGACTGAAGCTTTCTTT; CDR3 protein: CAWSVKTEAFF; J gene: TRBJ1-1; D gene: .; clone size: .; V gene: TRBV30
CDR3 DNA: TGTGCCAGCAGCCCCTGGGGGTCTAGCGGGATTTATACGCAGTATTTT; CDR3 protein: CASSPWGSSGIYTQYF; J gene: TRBJ2-3; D gene: TRBD2; clone size: .; V gene: TRBV11-2
CDR3 DNA: TGTGCCAGTAGTATAGGGGGCGCTGAAGCTTTCTTT; CDR3 protein: CASSIGGAEAFF; J gene: TRBJ1-1; D gene: .; clone size: .; V gene: TRBV19
CDR3 DNA: TGTGCCAGAAATACAGGGGACTCTGGAAACACCATATATTTT; CDR3 protein: CARNTGDSGNTIYF; J gene: TRBJ1-3; D gene: TRBD1; clone size: many; V gene: TRBV2
CDR3 DNA: TGCAGTGCTCCTTGGGGGAATAGCGGGAGGGAGCAGTACTTC; CDR3 protein: CSAPWGNSGREQYF; J gene: TRBJ2-7; D gene: TRBD2; clone size: .; V gene: TRBV20-1
CDR3 DNA: TGTGCCAGCAGCCAGCACCGGGACAGACAAGAGACCCAGTACTTC; CDR3 protein: CASSQHRDRQETQYF; J gene: TRBJ2-5; D gene: TRBD1; clone size: .; V gene: TRBV3-1
CDR3 DNA: TGTGCCTGGAAGATTCCAGGGGCGTACACCTTC; CDR3 protein: CAWKIPGAYTF; J gene: TRBJ1-2; D gene: .; clone size: .; V gene: TRBV30
CDR3 DNA: TGTGCCAGCAGTCATCCAGGCATGGTCGACATTCAGTACTTC; CDR3 protein: CASSHPGMVDIQYF; J gene: TRBJ2-4; D gene: .; clone size: few; V gene: TRBV28
CDR3 DNA: TGTGCCAGCAGCCTTTCTGGAGGTTCACCCCTCCACTTT; CDR3 protein: CASSLSGGSPLHF; J gene: TRBJ1-6; D gene: .; clone size: .; V gene: TRBV28
CDR3 DNA: TGTGCCAGCAGCTCAAGGGGAGGGACGGGCAATCAGCCCCAGCATTTT; CDR3 protein: CASSSRGGTGNQPQHF; J gene: TRBJ1-5; D gene: .; clone size: .; V gene: TRBV5-5
CDR3 DNA: TGCAGTGCTAGAGATCCGTGGGGCCAACGGGGCGAGCAGTACTTC; CDR3 protein: CSARDPWGQRGEQYF; J gene: TRBJ2-7; D gene: .; clone size: .; V gene: TRBV20-1
CDR3 DNA: TGTGCCAGCAGTTCCCCCGCTATTACGGCTAATTCACCCCTCCACTTT; CDR3 protein: CASSSPAITANSPLHF; J gene: TRBJ1-6; D gene: .; clone size: .; V gene: TRBV28
CDR3 DNA: TGTGCCAGCTATTTCCCCGGGACAGGGGGCAGCTATGGCTACACCTTC; CDR3 protein: CASYFPGTGGSYGYTF; J gene: TRBJ1-2; D gene: TRBD1; clone size: .; V gene: TRBV6-1
CDR3 DNA: TGTGCCAGCAGCCCCGGGGGGGCTAGCGGGAGGCTAAAGCAGTACTTC; CDR3 protein: CASSPGGASGRLKQYF; J gene: TRBJ2-7; D gene: TRBD2; clone size: .; V gene: TRBV11-1
CDR3 DNA: TGTGCCACCAGCAGAGAGTGGGGGGGGACAGATACGCAGTATTTT; CDR3 protein: CATSREWGGTDTQYF; J gene: TRBJ2-3; D gene: TRBD2; clone size: few; V gene: TRBV15
CDR3 DNA: TGCGCCAGCAGCCAAGATCTGGCACTCGGCTATGTCACAGATACGCAGTATTTT; CDR3 protein: CASSQDLALGYVTDTQYF; J gene: TRBJ2-3; D gene: .; clone size: .; V gene: TRBV4-1
CDR3 DNA: TGTGCCAGTAGTATTGGGACTAACTATGGCTACACCTTC; CDR3 protein: CASSIGTNYGYTF; J gene: TRBJ1-2; D gene: .; clone size: large; V gene: TRBV19
CDR3 DNA: TGTGCCAGCAGTTTAGTTAGCGGGCTATGGGGCTACACCTTC; CDR3 protein: CASSLVSGLWGYTF; J gene: TRBJ1-2; D gene: .; clone size: few; V gene: TRBV28
CDR3 DNA: TGTGCCAGTAGTATAGGGACAGGGTCTGGAAACACCATATATTTT; CDR3 protein: CASSIGTGSGNTIYF; J gene: TRBJ1-3; D gene: TRBD1; clone size: large; V gene: TRBV19
CDR3 DNA: TGTGCCAGCAGCCCAGGACTAGTCGGCACAGATACGCAGTATTTT; CDR3 protein: CASSPGLVGTDTQYF; J gene: TRBJ2-3; D gene: TRBD2; clone size: .; V gene: TRBV11-2
CDR3 DNA: TGTGCCAGCAGCTTAGGTTCGGCGGGAGCTAGATACGAGCAGTACTTC; CDR3 protein: CASSLGSAGARYEQYF; J gene: TRBJ2-7; D gene: TRBD2; clone size: few; V gene: TRBV11-1
CDR3 DNA: TGCAGTGCTAGAGCCCCGCCAGGAGTCGATTCACCCCTCCACTTT; CDR3 protein: CSARAPPGVDSPLHF; J gene: TRBJ1-6; D gene: .; clone size: .; V gene: TRBV20-1
CDR3 DNA: TGTGCCAGCAGCTCCGTGTTGGACTACGGGTACGAGCAGTACTTC; CDR3 protein: CASSSVLDYGYEQYF; J gene: TRBJ2-7; D gene: .; clone size: .; V gene: TRBV11-2
CDR3 DNA: TGCGCCAGCAGCTGGACTACCCTCTCCTACGAGCAGTACTTC; CDR3 protein: CASSWTTLSYEQYF; J gene: TRBJ2-7; D gene: .; clone size: .; V gene: TRBV5-1
CDR3 DNA: TGTGCCAGCAGTCAAGGACTAGCGGGAGACGTGGTCGAGCAGTACTTC; CDR3 protein: CASSQGLAGDVVEQYF; J gene: TRBJ2-7; D gene: TRBD2; clone size: few; V gene: TRBV6-1
CDR3 DNA: TGTGCCAGCAGTTTATGGATACGGGGCTATCAGCCCCAGCATTTT; CDR3 protein: CASSLWIRGYQPQHF; J gene: TRBJ1-5; D gene: .; clone size: .; V gene: TRBV27
CDR3 DNA: TGTGCCACCAGTGTCTATCCGGGACTAGCAGGAGTTCTTGAGCAGTTCTTC; CDR3 protein: CATSVYPGLAGVLEQFF; J gene: TRBJ2-1; D gene: TRBD2; clone size: .; V gene: TRBV24-1
CDR3 DNA: TGTGCCAGCAGCCTTAACCCAAACACCATATATTTT; CDR3 protein: CASSLNPNTIYF; J gene: TRBJ1-3; D gene: .; clone size: large; V gene: TRBV7-9
CDR3 DNA: TGTGCCAGCAGTTACTTTAGCGGGAGTGGTGAGCAGTTCTTC; CDR3 protein: CASSYFSGSGEQFF; J gene: TRBJ2-1; D gene: TRBD2; clone size: few; V gene: TRBV6-2/TRBV6-3
CDR3 DNA: TGTGCCAGCAGCTTAGACTCAGAGAGCACAGATACGCAGTATTTT; CDR3 protein: CASSLDSESTDTQYF; J gene: TRBJ2-3; D gene: .; clone size: few; V gene: TRBV11-3
CDR3 DNA: TGCGCCAGCAGCCCCGACTCCTACGAGCAGTACTTC; CDR3 protein: CASSPDSYEQYF; J gene: TRBJ2-7; D gene: .; clone size: .; V gene: TRBV5-1
CDR3 DNA: TGTGCCAGTAGTGTGACGGACGGACAGGGAGCCCTCCACTTT; CDR3 protein: CASSVTDGQGALHF; J gene: TRBJ1-6; D gene: TRBD1; clone size: .; V gene: TRBV19
CDR3 DNA: TGTGCCAGCAGCCTAGCTAGCGGTTTGAACACCGGGGAGCTGTTTTTT; CDR3 protein: CASSLASGLNTGELFF; J gene: TRBJ2-2; D gene: TRBD2; clone size: .; V gene: TRBV7-3
CDR3 DNA: TGTGCCAGCAGCTCAACCCTAGTACGCAATGAGCAGTTCTTC; CDR3 protein: CASSSTLVRNEQFF; J gene: TRBJ2-1; D gene: .; clone size: .; V gene: TRBV7-3
CDR3 DNA: TGCGCCAGCAGTGAGACCGGATACGAGCAGTACTTC; CDR3 protein: CASSETGYEQYF; J gene: TRBJ2-7; D gene: .; clone size: few; V gene: TRBV6-1